This T cell receptor (beta chain) was sequenced during a study of radiation and T cells in renal cell carcinoma. Broader study findings: From baseline, blood top tumor clonotypes peaked at 2 weeks post-radiation.

Time point specified: baseline pretreatment blood. Specified treatment: 15 Gy SBRT to primary tumor, nephrectomy 4 weeks later. After SBRT, blood was collected at 2 and 4 weeks, plus baseline. This renal cell carcinoma was of the clear cell type. Germline V gene lookup returns CDR1 SNHLY and CDR2 FYNNEI. V was pared by 1 base and J by 4 bases, with 5 bases between. The CDR3 extends over 13 amino acids. As regards this clone: As yet, its antigen is unknown.

TCRdb keeps only in-frame clones here, not all; method: immunoSEQ multiplex PCR. Among some 50,000 clones listed, about 83% were seen once. This receptor was taken from a woman aged 70-85 years with renal cell carcinoma. The sample consisted of blood, taken from a patient whose treatment included radiotherapy and nephrectomy. The chain combines TRBV2 with TRBJ2-1; no clear D gene. CDR3 bases: TGTGCCAGCAGTGAAGGGACGTACAATGAGCAGTTCTTC. Encoded protein: CASSEGTYNEQFF.